Each of the 19 T cell receptor beta chains below was sequenced from the same sample in a study of T cell repertoires in cytomegalovirus infection. MiXCR, applied by TCRdb to the reads, yields one record per CDR3 protein. The sample includes about 570,000 distinct CDR3 sequences, approximately 40% of them seen just once. Antigen specificity for these receptors is unknown. The specimen was cultured PBMCs, collected from culture after CMV antigen stimulation. These receptors were obtained from a human donor in good health (CMV status not recorded). Some clones in this sample may be carry-over from other donors' samples.

V and J are TRBV11-3 and TRBJ2-2; 8 nucleotides agree with TRBD2. Germline V CDR1 and CDR2: SGHNT, YENEEA. This CDR3 is 15 amino acids long. V was clipped by 2 bases and J by 4 bases; unmatched bases: 3. The CDR3 coding sequence is TGTGCCAGCAGCTTAAGCGGGGGCAGCACCGGGGAGCTGTTTTTT. The encoded protein is CASSLSGGSTGELFF.

This clonotype was seen many times. The CDR3 loop is CASSYYRDRRATNTEAFF. As DNA, the CDR3 is TGTGCCAGCAGCTACTACCGGGACAGGAGGGCGACGAACACTGAAGCTTTCTTT. V usage is TRBV7-8 and J usage is TRBJ1-1; 8 bases match TRBD1. CDR1 SGHVS and CDR2 FQNEAQ come from the germline V gene. CDR3 length: 18 amino acids. Trimming at V came to 4 bases and at J to 1 base, leaving 14 bases not matched to a gene.

The gene calls are TRBV20-1 and TRBJ2-5; D not resolved. The CDR3 has 16 amino acids. With 5 bases removed from V and 1 base from J, the gap between germline ends came to 20 bases. Germline V lookup: CDR1 DFQATT, CDR2 SNEGSKA (reference sequence). The CDR3 loop is CSASRRGRTRQETQYF. As DNA, the CDR3 is TGCAGTGCTTCGCGTCGAGGCAGGACCCGCCAAGAGACCCAGTACTTC.

The V gene is TRBV12-3 or TRBV12-4, the J gene TRBJ2-1; 9 nucleotides match TRBD2. There are 16 residues in the CDR3. The V and J ends lost 3 bases and 8 bases, in that order; junction bases with no gene match: 11. The CDR3 protein is CASSFGGGASMYEQFF. For the CDR3, the DNA is TGTGCCAGCAGTTTTGGCGGGGGGGCCAGTATGTATGAGCAGTTCTTC.

The CDR3 loop reads CASSRSGYTEAFF. The CDR3, as DNA: TGTGCCAGCAGTCGGTCGGGGTACACTGAAGCTTTCTTT. The chain couples TRBV14 to TRBJ1-1; no clear D gene. The CDR3 is 13 residues long. V was cut by 6 bases and J by 3 bases, with 11 bases left in between. CDR1 is SGHDN, CDR2 FVKESK, per germline.

This clonotype turned up a few times. The chain joins TRBV28 to TRBJ2-7; the D gene could be TRBD1 or TRBD2 (6 bases each). Trimming stripped 5 bases from V and 9 bases from J, with 20 bases between. CDR1 is MDHEN and CDR2 is SYDVKM in the germline V gene. CDR3 length: 14 residues. The CDR3 DNA follows: TGTGCCAGCAGTAAACCTGGCGTGGGGGGCGGGCAGTACTTC. This sequence encodes CASSKPGVGGGQYF.

The chain has TRBV20-1 and TRBJ1-1, with 7 positions matching TRBD1. The CDR3 is 12 amino acids. The V gene's germline CDR1 is DFQATT and CDR2 SNEGSKA (reference sequence). V shed 4 bases and J 4 bases; nucleotides not matched to a gene: 3. The CDR3 is CSAIQGPTEAFF. CDR3 sequence (DNA): TGCAGTGCTATACAGGGGCCCACTGAAGCTTTCTTT.

The chain carries TRBV7-2 and TRBJ2-5, with TRBD2 identical over 10 bases. The CDR3 spans 15 residues. V shed 1 base, J shed 1 base, and the junction held 0 bases outside the gene matches. The germline V gene encodes CDR1 SGHTA and CDR2 FQGNSA. The CDR3 protein is CASSLERGGQETQYF. CDR3 DNA sequence: TGTGCCAGCAGCTTAGAGCGGGGGGGCCAAGAGACCCAGTACTTC.

This chain links TRBV20-1 with TRBJ2-7; 7 bases agree with TRBD2. The trim removed 0 bases at V and 3 bases at J, leaving 5 bases unmatched. CDR1 is DFQATT, CDR2 SNEGSKA, per germline (reference sequence). The CDR3 runs to 14 residues. The CDR3 spells CSARDWREIYEQYF. In DNA form, the CDR3 reads TGCAGTGCTAGAGATTGGCGGGAGATCTACGAGCAGTACTTC.

The V gene is TRBV5-4, the J gene TRBJ2-4; 9 nucleotides match TRBD1. The CDR3 sequence is 13 residues long. J was trimmed by 9 bases and V by 5 bases; bases with no gene match: 6. Germline CDR1 and CDR2: SGHNT and YYREEE (reference sequence). Here the CDR3 reads CASRSGQGSIQYF. The CDR3 nucleotides read TGTGCCAGCAGGTCGGGACAGGGTAGCATTCAGTACTTC.

This chain connects TRBV6-6 to TRBJ2-1, with TRBD2 matching over 10 bases. Germline V gene sequence: CDR1 MNHNY, CDR2 SVGAGI (reference sequence). Trimming removed 5 bases from V and 5 bases from J; junction bases left unmatched: 9. The CDR3 runs 16 residues. CDR3 nucleotide sequence: TGTGCCAGCAGTACTCCTCTAGCGGGGGCCGACAATGAGCAGTTCTTC. It specifies CASSTPLAGADNEQFF.

The V gene is TRBV4-1, the J gene TRBJ2-1; 9 nucleotides align to TRBD2. Per the germline V gene, CDR1 is MGHRA and CDR2 is YSYEKL. Unmatched junction bases numbered 13, after V lost 4 bases and J lost 12 bases. CDR3 size: 15 residues. The CDR3 loop reads CASSREGSGRGGQFF. The CDR3 DNA follows: TGCGCCAGCAGCCGGGAGGGTAGCGGGAGAGGAGGGCAGTTCTTC.

This clonotype was detected once. The chain combines TRBV6-8 with TRBJ1-4; tentatively, D is TRBD1 (6 bases). The ends were cut back, 6 bases at V and 5 bases at J, with 13 bases in the middle. Germline V lookup: CDR1 MNHGY, CDR2 SAAAGT. The CDR3 loop spans 14 amino acids. CDR3 sequence (DNA): TGTGCCAGCAGGGAGACAGGATCGAATGAAAAACTGTTTTTT. Translating gives CASRETGSNEKLFF.

The count of this clonotype is one. V gene TRBV20-1 combines with J gene TRBJ2-5, with D perhaps being TRBD1 or TRBD2 (5 bases each). The germline gives CDR1 DFQATT, CDR2 SNEGSKA (reference sequence). Deletions cut 0 bases from V and 4 bases from J, with 15 bases between. CDR3 length: 15 residues. The CDR3 sequence is CSARDPGTTGETQYF. The CDR3 DNA follows: TGCAGTGCTAGAGATCCCGGGACCACCGGAGAGACCCAGTACTTC.

The chain has TRBV15 and TRBJ2-2; D not resolved. The germline V and J ends were trimmed by 1 base and 0 bases, with 3 bases remaining between them. The CDR3 is 14 amino acids. Germline V gene sequence: CDR1 LNHNV, CDR2 YYDKDF (reference sequence). The DNA of the CDR3 is TGTGCCACCAGCAGAGTGACGAACACCGGGGAGCTGTTTTTT. Translating gives CATSRVTNTGELFF.

This clonotype has just a few counts. This sequence joins TRBV24-1 and TRBJ2-3; possible D gene TRBD1, 6 bases. The CDR3 length is 14 residues. Per germline, CDR1 KGHDR and CDR2 SFDVKD. V was shortened by 3 bases and J by 8 bases, with 14 bases between the two germline ends. CDR3: CATSDPLRQATQYF. CDR3 coding DNA: TGTGCCACCAGTGATCCCCTCAGACAGGCTACGCAGTATTTT.

This clonotype has a handful of counts. The chain uses TRBV7-2 and TRBJ2-7; D is perhaps TRBD1 (5 bases). CDR3 size: 14 residues. CDR1 is SGHTA, CDR2 FQGNSA, per germline. The germline V and J ends were trimmed by 7 bases and 6 bases, with 19 bases remaining between them. The CDR3 sequence is CASTLQAPFGEQYF. CDR3 DNA sequence: TGTGCCAGCACCCTACAGGCTCCCTTTGGCGAGCAGTACTTC.

This clonotype showed up just a few times. V usage is TRBV7-9 and J usage is TRBJ1-2; the D gene is possibly TRBD1 (5 bases). Germline-derived CDR1 and CDR2 are SEHNR and FQNEAQ (reference sequence). The CDR3 has 16 amino acids. Trimming cost V 5 bases and J 4 bases, with 20 bases left between them. CDR3 nucleotide sequence: TGTGCCAGCAGCCCAACGAACAGGAGTCGTGCCTATGGCTACACCTTC. This codes for CASSPTNRSRAYGYTF.

The V and J genes are TRBV7-2 and TRBJ1-2, with 8 nucleotides matching TRBD1. The ends lost 3 bases at V and 7 bases at J; junction bases unmatched: 13. CDR1 and CDR2 (germline): SGHTA, FQGNSA. CDR3 length equals 16 residues. This CDR3 is CASSLRWGDRMVGYTF. Here the CDR3 DNA reads TGTGCCAGCAGCTTGAGGTGGGGGGACAGGATGGTTGGCTACACCTTC.